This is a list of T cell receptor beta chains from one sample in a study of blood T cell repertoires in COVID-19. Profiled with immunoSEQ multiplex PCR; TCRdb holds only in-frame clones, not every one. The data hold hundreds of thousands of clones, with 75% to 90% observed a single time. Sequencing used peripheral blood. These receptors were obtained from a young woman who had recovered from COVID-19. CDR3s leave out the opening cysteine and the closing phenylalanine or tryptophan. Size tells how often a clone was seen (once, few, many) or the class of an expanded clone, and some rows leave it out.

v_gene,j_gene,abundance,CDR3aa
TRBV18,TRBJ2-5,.,ASSPTGEMGSQY
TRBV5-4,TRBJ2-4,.,ASSLGGRHLAKNIQY
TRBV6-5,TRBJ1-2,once,ASSPTPGQGRGYT
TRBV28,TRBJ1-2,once,ASRLPGTQASGYT
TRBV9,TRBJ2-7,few,ASSVGSGAFSEQY
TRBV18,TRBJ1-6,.,ASDSPDTDSPLH
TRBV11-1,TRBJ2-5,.,ASSRSAAGESETQY
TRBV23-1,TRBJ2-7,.,ASSQSLAPGQHYEQY
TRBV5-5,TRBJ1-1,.,ASTLIRGPMTEAF
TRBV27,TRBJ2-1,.,ASRGSGRPYNEQF
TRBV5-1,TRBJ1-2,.,ASSLGGSSVGYT
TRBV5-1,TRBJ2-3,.,ASSLVVGGGWTDTQY
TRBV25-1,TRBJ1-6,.,ASSDRDRALSPLH
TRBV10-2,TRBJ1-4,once,ASSRDRGNEKLF
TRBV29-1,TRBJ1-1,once,SVGVSLIEAF
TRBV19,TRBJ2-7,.,ASSSADEQY
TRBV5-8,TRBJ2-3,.,ASSSGLAGGPGTDTQY
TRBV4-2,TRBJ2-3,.,ASSQDSGGTDTQY
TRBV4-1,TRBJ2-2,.,ASSQEGGVVTGELF
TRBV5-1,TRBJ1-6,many,ASRTGDDSPLH
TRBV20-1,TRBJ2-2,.,SASPVLNTGELF
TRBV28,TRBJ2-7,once,ASSLPPREQY
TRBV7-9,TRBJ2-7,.,ASSSSGRSYEQY
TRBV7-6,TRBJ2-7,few,ASSLAREEVDEQY
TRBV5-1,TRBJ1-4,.,ASSLGGGDEKLF
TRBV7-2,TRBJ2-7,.,ASSRTGGGYEQY